Shown below are 25 T cell receptor beta chains from a single sample sequenced in a study of PD-1 blockade in mismatch repair-deficient tumors. Method: immunoSEQ multiplex PCR; TCRdb's copy keeps in-frame clones and lacks some. The table lists under 150,000 clones, about 86% of them singletons, with roughly 13% in the top ten. The material was peripheral blood, obtained 44 weeks after starting pembrolizumab. These receptors were obtained from an adult with mismatch repair-deficient cancer.

CDR3 loop: CASSKSRATRNNEQFF. The CDR3 DNA sequence: TGTGCCAGCAGCAAGTCGAGGGCAACCCGAAACAATGAGCAGTTCTTC. The chain joins TRBV21-1 to TRBJ2-1; the D segment call TRBD2 is taken from the table without a DNA check. TRBV21-1 is termed a pseudogene. This CDR3 comprises 16 residues.

Here the CDR3 DNA reads TGTGCCAGCAGTCCCCCCGGGCTAGCGGGATTATACAATGAGCAGTTCTTC. Its protein is CASSPPGLAGLYNEQFF. The genes are TRBV27 and TRBJ2-1, with 9 bases identical to TRBD2. Losses at the gene ends were 5 bases for V and 4 bases for J; bases not matched to a gene: 12. There are 17 residues in the CDR3. Germline V gene data show CDR1 as MNHEY and CDR2 as SMNVEV (reference sequence).

The CDR3 reads CSPFSPGQGAGGEQFF. CDR3 bases: TGCAGCCCATTTTCCCCGGGACAGGGGGCGGGAGGTGAGCAGTTCTTC. The gene calls are TRBV29-1 and TRBJ2-1; 12 positions match TRBD1. After removal of 8 bases from V and 9 bases from J, the junction contained 17 bases not matched to a gene. The CDR3 is made up of 16 amino acids. Germline V lookup: CDR1 SQVTM, CDR2 ANQGSEA.

The genes are TRBV7-9 and TRBJ1-4; the match to TRBD1 covers 7 bases. The V gene's germline CDR1 is SEHNR and CDR2 FQNEAQ (reference sequence). Losses at the gene ends were 1 base for V and 7 bases for J; bases not matched to a gene: 3. The CDR3 totals 14 residues. CDR3 bases: TGTGCCAGCAGCTTAGACAGGGGTGTTGAAAAACTGTTTTTT. It translates to CASSLDRGVEKLFF.

The CDR3 protein is CASSKERGRTDTQYF. The CDR3 coding sequence is TGTGCCAGCAGCAAAGAACGAGGGAGGACAGATACGCAGTATTTT. This chain joins TRBV21-1 and TRBJ2-3; the D call of TRBD2 is as the table states it, not checked on the DNA. TRBV21-1 is listed as a pseudogene. This CDR3 region has 15 residues.

V is TRBV11-1 and J is TRBJ2-7, with TRBD1 matching over 9 bases. J lost 3 bases, V lost 3 bases, and 15 bases had no gene match. There are 18 residues in the CDR3. Germline CDR1 reads SGHAT; CDR2 reads FQDESV (reference sequence). CDR3 DNA sequence: TGTGCCAGCAGCTTCGGGGGGACAGGGCCGGGACGCCACTACGAGCAGTACTTC. Translating gives CASSFGGTGPGRHYEQYF.

The CDR3 region is CASTVGETQYF. The CDR3 DNA reads TGTGCCAGTACGGTAGGAGAGACCCAGTACTTC. This chain joins TRBV19 and TRBJ2-5; D is uncertain. The germline V and J ends were trimmed by 7 bases and 4 bases, with 7 bases remaining between them. Per the germline V gene, CDR1 is LNHDA and CDR2 is SQIVND (reference sequence). This CDR3 is built from 11 residues.

V gene TRBV5-4 combines with J gene TRBJ2-3; D is possibly TRBD2 (6 bases). The CDR3 covers 15 residues. The V end lost 2 bases, the J end lost 3 bases, and 13 bases lay between the germline ends. Germline V CDR1 and CDR2: SGHNT, YYREEE (reference sequence). CDR3 sequence reads: CASSFKRASTDTQYF. The CDR3 nucleotides read TGTGCCAGCAGCTTCAAGCGGGCCAGTACAGATACGCAGTATTTT. The complete variable domain, with remaining parts taken from reference TRBV5-4 and TRBJ2-3, reads ETGVTQSPTHLIKTRGQQVTLRCSSQSGHNTVSWYQQALGQGPQFIFQYYREEENGRGNFPPRFSGLQFPNYSSELNVNALELDDSALYLCASSFKRASTDTQYFGPGTRLTVL.

The J gene is TRBJ2-3, the V gene TRBV7-9, with 14 bases fitting TRBD2. After removal of 9 bases from V and 3 bases from J, the junction contained 5 bases not matched to a gene. CDR1 and CDR2 from the germline V gene are SEHNR and FQNEAQ (reference sequence). There are 15 residues in the CDR3. The CDR3 nucleotides read TGTGCCAGTGAAAGACTAGCGGGAGGGACAGATACGCAGTATTTT. Protein: CASERLAGGTDTQYF.

This clone was seen once. This sequence joins TRBV11-2 and TRBJ2-7, with TRBD2 matching over 8 bases. This CDR3 is 16 amino acids long. Germline CDR1 reads SGHAT; CDR2 reads FQNNGV. With 1 base clipped from V and 2 bases from J, the junction kept 7 bases outside the gene matches. This chain's CDR3 is CASSLVSSGLPYEQYF. CDR3 nucleotide sequence: TGTGCCAGCAGCTTAGTCTCTAGCGGGTTACCCTACGAGCAGTACTTC.

The genes are TRBV2 and TRBJ2-6; D gene uncertain. V lost 0 bases to trimming and J lost 4 bases, with 13 bases between them. The CDR3 loop spans 17 amino acids. The germline V gene encodes CDR1 SNHLY and CDR2 FYNNEI. In nucleotides, the CDR3 is TGTGCCAGCAGTGAAGCGGGAAGGCTATGGGGGGCCAACGTCCTGACTTTC. Residues: CASSEAGRLWGANVLTF. The whole variable domain, remainder taken from reference TRBV2 and TRBJ2-6, is EPEVTQTPSHQVTQMGQEVILRCVPISNHLYFYWYRQILGQKVEFLVSFYNNEISEKSEIFDDQFSVERPDGSNFTLKIRSTKLEDSAMYFCASSEAGRLWGANVLTFGAGSRLTVL.

This chain links TRBV11-3 with TRBJ1-2; 7 bases match TRBD1. V lost 5 bases, J lost 2 bases, and 14 bases stayed unmatched. The CDR3 runs to 17 residues. From germline, CDR1 is SGHNT and CDR2 YENEEA. The chain's CDR3 is CASSLTLPTGANYGYTF. DNA for the CDR3: TGTGCCAGCAGCCTAACACTACCTACAGGGGCCAACTATGGCTACACCTTC.

The chain combines TRBV11-3 with TRBJ2-1, with 11 bases identical to TRBD2. The germline V gene encodes CDR1 SGHNT and CDR2 YENEEA. The CDR3 extends over 15 amino acids. V dropped 4 bases and J dropped 3; count of bases not matched to a gene: 2. CDR3 in amino acids: CASSSTSGIYNEQFF. In DNA form, the CDR3 reads TGTGCCAGCAGCTCGACTAGCGGGATCTACAATGAGCAGTTCTTC.

The rearrangement uses TRBV25-1 and TRBJ2-7; a weak D match, TRBD2 (5 bases). The CDR3 extends over 14 amino acids. V was trimmed by 3 bases and J by 7 bases, leaving 16 bases between them. Per germline, CDR1 MGHDK and CDR2 SYGVNS. The chain's CDR3 is CASSESGIAGEQYF. The CDR3 DNA reads TGTGCCAGCAGTGAGTCCGGGATTGCGGGTGAGCAGTACTTC.

The chain couples TRBV4-3 to TRBJ2-1; D remains unclear. CDR1 is LGHNA and CDR2 is YSLEER in the germline V gene. The CDR3 has 17 residues. V was trimmed by 3 bases and J by 4 bases, leaving 19 bases between them. CDR3 amino acids: CASSQFDGRVRYNEQFF. DNA of the CDR3: TGCGCCAGCAGCCAGTTCGACGGAAGGGTAAGGTACAATGAGCAGTTCTTC.

This clone was seen just once. The rearrangement uses TRBV7-9 and TRBJ2-6; D remains ambiguous. Trimming removed 2 bases at V and 0 bases at J, with 8 bases between. Germline CDR1 is SEHNR and CDR2 is FQNEAQ (reference sequence). The CDR3 is 16 amino acids. The CDR3 sequence: CASSLLGISGANVLTF. The CDR3 DNA is TGTGCCAGCAGCTTATTGGGTATCTCTGGGGCCAACGTCCTGACTTTC.

This chain connects TRBV13 to TRBJ2-2; 13 nucleotides match TRBD2. This CDR3 spans 18 amino acids. The junction had 7 bases not matched to a gene; V was cut back by 5 bases and J by 1 base. Germline V gene lookup returns CDR1 PRHDT and CDR2 FYEKMQ (reference sequence). The CDR3 coding sequence is TGTGCCAGCAGCATTGGGACTAGCGGGATTCTGAACACCGGGGAGCTGTTTTTT. This gives the protein CASSIGTSGILNTGELFF.

This clone showed up just once. V gene TRBV7-2 combines with J gene TRBJ2-7; D gene uncertain. This CDR3 is built from 15 residues. The germline gives CDR1 SGHTA, CDR2 FQGNSA. V shed 5 bases and J shed 4 bases, with 18 bases lying between them. The CDR3 region has the DNA TGTGCCAGCAGCCTAGGTTCGGTCCAGACTTACGAGCAGTACTTC. It specifies CASSLGSVQTYEQYF.

The rearrangement links TRBV5-1 to TRBJ2-7; 10 bases are shared with TRBD2. With V trimmed by 0 bases and J by 3 bases, 12 bases remained unmatched. The CDR3 loop spans 18 amino acids. Germline values: CDR1 SGHRS, CDR2 YFSETQ. The CDR3 sequence is CASSLEIAGGPRNYEQYF. The DNA for the CDR3 is TGCGCCAGCAGCTTGGAGATAGCGGGAGGTCCTAGGAACTACGAGCAGTACTTC.

This chain connects TRBV19 to TRBJ2-1; TRBD2 matches 10 bases. This CDR3 contains 15 residues. V shed 6 bases, J shed 4 bases, and the junction held 6 bases outside the gene matches. CDR1 and CDR2 from the germline V gene are LNHDA and SQIVND (reference sequence). CDR3: CASRPLAGLYNEQFF. CDR3 in DNA: TGTGCCAGTAGACCACTAGCGGGGCTTTACAATGAGCAGTTCTTC.

This sequence joins TRBV7-9 and TRBJ2-7, with D possibly TRBD2 on 7 matching bases. CDR1 SEHNR and CDR2 FQNEAQ come from the germline V gene (reference sequence). The V and J ends lost 1 base and 2 bases respectively, with 9 bases between them. The CDR3 is made up of 14 amino acids. The CDR3 protein is CASSLGGGAYEQYF. The CDR3 bases are TGTGCCAGCAGCTTAGGAGGGGGGGCCTACGAGCAGTACTTC.

The chain has TRBV4-3 and TRBJ2-1; the D gene is possibly TRBD1 (5 bases). Trimming left V 0 bases short and J 5 bases short, with 11 bases between. Germline values: CDR1 LGHNA, CDR2 YSLEER. This CDR3 has 15 residues. The CDR3 DNA reads as TGCGCCAGCAGCCAAGAGCAGGGATTCGACAATGAGCAGTTCTTC. Translated, it gives CASSQEQGFDNEQFF.

The rearrangement uses TRBV7-9 and TRBJ1-4; D unclear. Germline CDR1 reads SEHNR; CDR2 reads FQNEAQ (reference sequence). This CDR3 spans 14 amino acids. The V end was cut by 0 bases, the J end by 13 bases, with 15 bases between. This CDR3 is CASSLAAEAAGLFF. The CDR3 region has the DNA TGTGCCAGCAGCTTAGCCGCTGAGGCGGCTGGACTGTTTTTT.

This clone was observed once. The chain recombines TRBV4-3 with TRBJ2-1; D call uncertain. CDR3 length: 11 amino acids. CDR1 is LGHNA, CDR2 YSLEER, per germline. V lost 1 base and J lost 6, with 1 base in between. The CDR3 bases are TGCGCCAGCAGCCAAGTCAATGAGCAGTTCTTC. Protein product: CASSQVNEQFF.

The chain joins TRBV2 to TRBJ2-3, with D maybe TRBD1 (6 bases). CDR1 SNHLY and CDR2 FYNNEI come from the germline V gene. The CDR3 length is 14 residues. V was clipped by 11 bases and J by 1 base, with 16 bases between them. The CDR3 here is CAGGRAGGTDTQYF. The CDR3 DNA sequence: TGTGCCGGCGGACGGGCAGGGGGCACAGATACGCAGTATTTT.